This TCR beta chain was sequenced during a study of blood T cells in healthy people across ages. Study-wide context: Template switching captured about one barcoded beta molecule per two T cells. Study-level points and caveats: Naive T cell percentage showed a strong correlation with the diversity of TCR beta. Donors of long life had a larger count of naive CD4+ cells and greater diversity than aged donors.

Alongside a J-beta primer mix, a sample-barcoded 5' primer served in a second PCR lasting 7 to 11 cycles. TCRdb reprocessed the 5' RACE reads with MiXCR, giving one entry per CDR3 protein. The sample records hundreds of thousands of distinct CDR3 sequences, roughly 50% being singletons. Per individual sample, total RNA of at least 6 micrograms was extracted. Details on this clonotype: The antigen remains unidentified.

Sequenced material: blood. This sequence was found in a man aged 55 to 69 in good health.

CDR3 protein: CASSLIGGQYNEQYF. The CDR3 DNA follows: TGTGCCAGCAGCTTAATCGGGGGCCAATACAATGAGCAGTACTTC. This sequence joins TRBV7-2 and TRBJ2-5, with D perhaps being TRBD1 or TRBD2 (6 bases each). Germline CDR1 is SGHTA and CDR2 is FQGNSA. Trimming removed 2 bases at V and 11 bases at J, with 21 bases between. This CDR3 is built from 15 residues.